Sequencing of this T cell receptor (beta chain) was carried out in a study of cytomegalovirus exposure and HLA in healthy donors. Study context: A later analysis reported the same platform for the roughly 110 validation repertoires and the approximately 670 first-cohort repertoires. The study's findings and limits: There were around 160 TCR beta chains listed as cytomegalovirus-associated.

Germline lookup yields CDR1 GTSNPN and CDR2 SVGIG (reference sequence). Trimming removed 4 bases at V and 3 bases at J, with 6 bases between. The CDR3 has 11 amino acids. The table lists this clone with a few counts. Antigen specificity is unknown. Profiled with immunoSEQ multiplex PCR; TCRdb holds only in-frame clones, not every one. The sample includes 260,000 or so clones, around 87% of them seen just once. The TCR was taken from a man aged 18 to 30 in good health and CMV-seronegative. The rearrangement links TRBV30 to TRBJ1-2; the D is unclear. Sequenced input: PBMCs. The CDR3 sequence is CAWNGDYGYTF. The CDR3 region has the DNA TGTGCCTGGAACGGAGACTATGGCTACACCTTC.